The rows below give T cell receptor beta chains drawn from one sample of a study of blood T cell repertoires in COVID-19. TCRdb's table, derived via immunoSEQ multiplex PCR, lists solely in-frame clones and lacks some. The sample yields roughly 70,000 clones, approximately 91% seen once. The material sequenced was peripheral blood. Receptor source: a man between 50 and 59 years old with COVID-19, enrolled during active disease. CDR3s include the opening cysteine and the closing phenylalanine or tryptophan. D genes are given only for firm matches. Expanded clones are given a class, and other clones once, few, many or no size at all.

abundance,j_gene,v_gene,len,d_gene,CDR3nt,CDR3aa
once,TRBJ2-2,TRBV5-1,15,TRBD1,TGCGCCAGCAGCGTTCAGGGGGCGAACACCGGGGAGCTGTTTTTT,CASSVQGANTGELFF
.,TRBJ2-3,TRBV7-9,16,.,TGTGCCAGCAGCCCCCCTTCGGCGGAGGGCACAGATACGCAGTATTTT,CASSPPSAEGTDTQYF
.,TRBJ2-1,TRBV14,18,TRBD2,TGTGCCAGCAGCCAAGATGTCTTCTCGGGACTAGGATACAATGAGCAGTTCTTC,CASSQDVFSGLGYNEQFF
.,TRBJ2-3,TRBV18,15,.,TGTGCCAGCTCACCCGTGCACCAGGGGACAGATACGCAGTATTTT,CASSPVHQGTDTQYF
.,TRBJ2-5,TRBV2,13,.,TGTGCCAGCAGTGCGCTACCTCGGGAGACCCAGTACTTC,CASSALPRETQYF
.,TRBJ1-2,TRBV10-3,15,.,TGTGCCATCAGTGAGTCTCGGGGATCCCTGACTGGCTACACCTTC,CAISESRGSLTGYTF
once,TRBJ2-1,TRBV18,15,TRBD2,TGTGCCAGCTCTCCCGGGGTAGCGGGATACTATGAGCAGTTCTTC,CASSPGVAGYYEQFF
.,TRBJ2-3,TRBV9,15,.,TGTGCCAGCAGCGTAGCGGGTACTAGCACAGATACGCAGTATTTT,CASSVAGTSTDTQYF
once,TRBJ2-1,TRBV9,15,TRBD2,TGTGCCAGCAGCCCGACTAGCGGGAGGGCGTATGAGCAGTTCTTC,CASSPTSGRAYEQFF
.,TRBJ2-7,TRBV4-2,15,TRBD1,TGTGCCAGCAGCCCCGACAGGGGCTCGGCCTACGAGCAGTACTTC,CASSPDRGSAYEQYF
.,TRBJ1-1,TRBV6-6,14,TRBD1,TGTGCCAGCAGGCCGAACCGGGACAGTGGGGAAGCTTTCTTT,CASRPNRDSGEAFF
.,TRBJ2-1,TRBV19,16,TRBD2,TGTGCCAGTAGTCGGGGGGAGCCCATTACGGACAATGAGCAGTTCTTC,CASSRGEPITDNEQFF
.,TRBJ1-5,TRBV4-3,13,.,TGCGCCAGCAGCCAAGATAGTAACCAGCCCCAGCATTTT,CASSQDSNQPQHF
once,TRBJ2-2,TRBV19,16,.,TGTGCCAGTAGTAAGGGTTTGGGTGACTACGCCGGGGAGCTGTTTTTT,CASSKGLGDYAGELFF
.,TRBJ2-3,TRBV11-2,14,.,TGTGCCAGCAGCTCACAGGGATCTTCAGATACGCAGTATTTT,CASSSQGSSDTQYF
once,TRBJ2-2,TRBV2,13,.,TGTGCCAGCAGTAAACAGAACACCGGGGAGCTGTTTTTT,CASSKQNTGELFF
.,TRBJ2-5,TRBV5-4,14,.,TGTGCCAGCAGCTTAAGCGGTCAAGGAGAGACCCAGTACTTC,CASSLSGQGETQYF
once,TRBJ2-3,TRBV4-2,15,.,TGTGCCAGCAGCCAAACTAGCCCGGGCACAGATACGCAGTATTTT,CASSQTSPGTDTQYF
.,TRBJ2-1,TRBV4-1,14,.,TGCGCCAGCAGCCAAGCCAGGGACTACAATGAGCAGTTCTTC,CASSQARDYNEQFF
.,TRBJ2-5,TRBV30,11,.,TGTGCCTGGAGTGACGGTACTACCCAGTACTTC,CAWSDGTTQYF
.,TRBJ1-2,TRBV7-8,12,.,TGTGCCAGCAGCTTAATGCGGGATGGCTACACCTTC,CASSLMRDGYTF
.,TRBJ1-3,TRBV10-3,17,.,TGTGCCATCAGTGAATTAGGCCAGGCTCACTCTGGAAACACCATATATTTT,CAISELGQAHSGNTIYF
.,TRBJ2-3,TRBV11-1,14,.,TGTGCCAGCAGCTTAGCCATTACAACAGATACGCAGTATTTT,CASSLAITTDTQYF
.,TRBJ1-6,TRBV5-1,14,TRBD1,TGCGCCAGCAGCAGGGACAGGGATAATTCACCCCTCCACTTT,CASSRDRDNSPLHF
.,TRBJ2-7,TRBV29-1,14,TRBD2,TGCAGCGTTGAAAGGACTAGCGGGATCTACGAGCAGTACTTC,CSVERTSGIYEQYF